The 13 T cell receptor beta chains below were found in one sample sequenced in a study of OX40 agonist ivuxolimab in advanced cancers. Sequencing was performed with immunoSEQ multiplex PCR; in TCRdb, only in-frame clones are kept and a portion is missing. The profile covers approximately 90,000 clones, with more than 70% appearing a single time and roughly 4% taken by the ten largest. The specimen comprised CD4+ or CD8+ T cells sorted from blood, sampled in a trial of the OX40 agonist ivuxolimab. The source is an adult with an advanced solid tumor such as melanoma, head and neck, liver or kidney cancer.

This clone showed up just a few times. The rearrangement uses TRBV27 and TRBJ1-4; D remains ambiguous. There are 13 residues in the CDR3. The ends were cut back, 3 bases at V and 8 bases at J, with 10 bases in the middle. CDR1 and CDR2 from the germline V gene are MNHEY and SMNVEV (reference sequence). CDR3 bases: TGTGCCAGCAGTTTCCTGGACGGCGAAAAACTGTTTTTT. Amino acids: CASSFLDGEKLFF.

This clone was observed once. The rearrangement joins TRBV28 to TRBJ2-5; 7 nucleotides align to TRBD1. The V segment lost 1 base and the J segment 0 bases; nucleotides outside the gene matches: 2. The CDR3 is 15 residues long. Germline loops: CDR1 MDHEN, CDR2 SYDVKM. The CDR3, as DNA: TGTGCCAGCAGTTTATTGGACAGGAACCAAGAGACCCAGTACTTC. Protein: CASSLLDRNQETQYF. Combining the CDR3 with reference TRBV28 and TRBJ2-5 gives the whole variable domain DVKVTQSSRYLVKRTGEKVFLECVQDMDHENMFWYRQDPGLGLRLIYFSYDVKMKEKGDIPEGYSVSREKKERFSLILESASTNQTSMYLCASSLLDRNQETQYFGPGTRLLVL.

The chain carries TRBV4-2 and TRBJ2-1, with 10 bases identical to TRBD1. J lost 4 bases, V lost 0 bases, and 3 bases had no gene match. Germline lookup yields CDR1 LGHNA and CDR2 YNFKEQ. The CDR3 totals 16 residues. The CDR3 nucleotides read TGTGCCAGCAGCCAAGATTGGGACAGGGGTTACAATGAGCAGTTCTTC. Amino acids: CASSQDWDRGYNEQFF.

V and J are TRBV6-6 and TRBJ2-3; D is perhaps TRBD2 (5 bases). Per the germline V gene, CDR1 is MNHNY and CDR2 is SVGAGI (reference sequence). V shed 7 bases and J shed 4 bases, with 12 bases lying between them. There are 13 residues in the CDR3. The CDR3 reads CASMTKVSDTQYF. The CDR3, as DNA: TGTGCCAGCATGACTAAAGTCTCAGATACGCAGTATTTT.

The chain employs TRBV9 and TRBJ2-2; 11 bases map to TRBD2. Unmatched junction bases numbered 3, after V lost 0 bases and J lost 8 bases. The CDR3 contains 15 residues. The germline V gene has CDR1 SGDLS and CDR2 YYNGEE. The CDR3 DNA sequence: TGTGCCAGCAGCGTAGAAACTAGCGGGAGAGGGGAGCTGTTTTTT. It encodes CASSVETSGRGELFF. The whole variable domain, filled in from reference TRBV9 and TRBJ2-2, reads DSGVTQTPKHLITATGQRVTLRCSPRSGDLSVYWYQQSLDQGLQFLIQYYNGEERAKGNILERFSAQQFPDLHSELNLSSLELGDSALYFCASSVETSGRGELFFGEGSRLTVL.

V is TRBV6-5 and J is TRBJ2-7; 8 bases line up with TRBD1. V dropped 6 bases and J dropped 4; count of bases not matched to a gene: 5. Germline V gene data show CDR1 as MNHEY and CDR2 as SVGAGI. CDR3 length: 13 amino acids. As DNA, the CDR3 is TGTGCCAGCAGCCAGGGGGCGGTGTACGAGCAGTACTTC. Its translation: CASSQGAVYEQYF.

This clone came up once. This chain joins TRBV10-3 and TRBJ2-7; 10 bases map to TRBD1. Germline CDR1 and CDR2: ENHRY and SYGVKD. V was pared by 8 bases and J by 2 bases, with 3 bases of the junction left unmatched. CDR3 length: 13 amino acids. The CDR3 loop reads CAIRQGATYEQYF. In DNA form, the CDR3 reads TGTGCCATCCGACAGGGGGCGACCTACGAGCAGTACTTC.

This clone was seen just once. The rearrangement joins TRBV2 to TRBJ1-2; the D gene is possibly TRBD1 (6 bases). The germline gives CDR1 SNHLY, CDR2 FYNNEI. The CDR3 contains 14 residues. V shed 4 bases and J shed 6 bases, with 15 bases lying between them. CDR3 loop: CASSALQGLDGYTF. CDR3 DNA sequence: TGTGCCAGCAGTGCATTACAGGGTCTTGATGGCTACACCTTC.

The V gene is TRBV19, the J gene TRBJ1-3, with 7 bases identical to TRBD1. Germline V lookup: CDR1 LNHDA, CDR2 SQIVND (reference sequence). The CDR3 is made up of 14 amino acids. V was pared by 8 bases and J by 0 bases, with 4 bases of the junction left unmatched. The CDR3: CASRTGSSGNTIYF. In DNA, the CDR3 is TGTGCCAGTCGGACAGGAAGCTCTGGAAACACCATATATTTT.

CDR3 in DNA: TGTGCCAGCAGCCGGCCTGGACGGCCTGATCAGCCCCAGCATTTT. Its translation is CASSRPGRPDQPQHF. The chain carries TRBV14 and TRBJ1-5, with unresolved D. The V gene lost 4 bases and the J gene lost 5 bases, with 15 bases spanning the gap. There are 15 residues in the CDR3. The germline V gene encodes CDR1 SGHDN and CDR2 FVKESK.

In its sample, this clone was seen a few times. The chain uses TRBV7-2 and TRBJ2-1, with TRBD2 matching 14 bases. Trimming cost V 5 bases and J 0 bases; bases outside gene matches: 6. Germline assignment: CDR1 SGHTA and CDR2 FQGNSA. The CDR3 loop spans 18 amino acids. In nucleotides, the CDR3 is TGTGCCAGCAGCAAACGGACTAGCGGGAGGAGCTCCTACAATGAGCAGTTCTTC. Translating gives CASSKRTSGRSSYNEQFF.

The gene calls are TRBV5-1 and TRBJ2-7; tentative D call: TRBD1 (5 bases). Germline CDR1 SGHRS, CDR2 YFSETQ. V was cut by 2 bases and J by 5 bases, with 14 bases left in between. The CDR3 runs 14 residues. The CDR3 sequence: CASSLGGRENEQYV. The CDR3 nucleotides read TGCGCCAGCAGCTTAGGCGGCAGGGAAAACGAGCAGTACGTC.

The CDR3 bases are TGCGCCAGCGGACTCGGACAGGGGGCCGCCGGGGAGCTGTTTTTT. Its protein product is CASGLGQGAAGELFF. The V call is TRBV4-1, the J call TRBJ2-2, with 11 positions matching TRBD1. In germline, CDR1 is MGHRA, CDR2 YSYEKL. This CDR3 spans 15 amino acids. The trim removed 8 bases at V and 6 bases at J, leaving 8 bases unmatched.